Below are 10 T cell receptor beta chains sequenced from a single sample in a study of T cells in Graves' hyperthyroidism and ophthalmopathy. TCR beta CDR3 region amplification was performed from RNA transcripts. Researchers ran a first-round RT-PCR on the TCR CDR3 using the HTBI primer set. TCRdb ran MiXCR on the multiplex PCR reads and lists one entry per CDR3 protein. The profile shows 20,000 to 30,000 distinct CDR3 sequences, approximately 54% of them singletons. Sequenced input: blood. The receptors here all came from a woman aged 40 to 50 with Graves' hyperthyroidism that later progressed to Graves' ophthalmopathy.

This clonotype has more than one count but fewer than ten. The chain recombines TRBV9 with TRBJ2-7; 7 positions match TRBD2. V gave up 0 bases and J gave up 4 bases; unmatched junction bases: 7. Germline loops: CDR1 SGDLS, CDR2 YYNGEE. The CDR3 covers 15 residues. This CDR3 reads CASSVEAGELYEQYF. CDR3 bases: TGTGCCAGCAGCGTAGAGGCGGGAGAACTGTACGAGCAGTACTTC.

This clonotype was counted ten times or more. A read error may explain this, as a much larger clone is one base away. The CDR3 coding sequence is TGTGCCAGCAGCTTGAGGGCGGGGCACACAGATACGCAGTATTTT. It is translated as CASSLRAGHTDTQYF. The chain links TRBV5-4 to TRBJ2-3, with D possibly matching TRBD2 (6 bases). The V gene's germline CDR1 is SGHNT and CDR2 YYREEE (reference sequence). CDR3 size: 15 residues. The V gene lost 1 base and the J gene lost 2 bases, with 11 bases spanning the gap.

Many counts were recorded for this clonotype. The junction does not match germline at one end; this may be a read error. This chain joins TRBV20-1 and TRBJ1-1; perhaps TRBD1 as D (5 bases). The CDR3 length is 13 residues. Germline-derived CDR1 and CDR2 are DFQATT and SNEGSKA (reference sequence). The CDR3 protein is CSASSGFSTEASF. Here the CDR3 DNA reads TGCAGTGCTAGTTCAGGGTTTAGCACTGAAGCTTCCTTT.

In this sample, this clonotype is medium-sized. V is TRBV20-1 and J is TRBJ1-6, with a possible D match to TRBD1 (5 bases). Germline V gives CDR1 DFQATT, CDR2 SNEGSKA (reference sequence). CDR3 length: 13 residues. V was pared by 3 bases and J by 9 bases, with 12 bases between. The CDR3 here is CSASGGEISPLHF. CDR3 DNA: TGCAGTGCTAGCGGGGGTGAAATTTCACCCCTCCACTTT.

The V gene is TRBV7-2, the J gene TRBJ2-1; 10 nucleotides line up with TRBD2. CDR3 length: 15 residues. Looked up from germline, CDR1 is SGHTA and CDR2 is FQGNSA. V lost 0 bases, J lost 7 bases, and 3 bases stayed unmatched. CDR3 sequence: CASSLAASGSNEQFF. CDR3 coding DNA: TGTGCCAGCAGCTTAGCGGCTAGCGGGAGTAATGAGCAGTTCTTC.

The chain has TRBV20-1 and TRBJ2-1; D possibly uses TRBD1 or TRBD2 (6 bases each). Trimming pared 0 bases from V and 7 bases from J, leaving 13 bases between. The CDR3 consists of 14 residues. Germline V lookup: CDR1 DFQATT, CDR2 SNEGSKA (reference sequence). Written as DNA, the CDR3 is TGCAGTGCTAGAGAGGTAGGGGGGTGGAATGAGCAGTTCTTC. Protein: CSAREVGGWNEQFF.

With regard to this clonotype: The junction and the germline gene differ at one end; a read error may be behind it. The V call is TRBV15, the J call TRBJ2-7, with D hard to call. CDR1 is LNHNV, CDR2 YYDKDF, per germline (reference sequence). This CDR3 is built from 14 residues. CDR3 in DNA: TGTGCCGCCAGCAGCTTGGAAGGGATCTACGAGCAGTACTTC. Amino acids: CAASSLEGIYEQYF.

This chain connects TRBV10-3 to TRBJ2-1, with 12 positions matching TRBD2. Looked up from germline, CDR1 is ENHRY and CDR2 is SYGVKD. The V gene end was trimmed by 3 bases and the J gene end by 8 bases; junction bases not matched to a gene: 14. This CDR3 spans 18 amino acids. The CDR3 sequence is CAISDVSSGRARVDEQFF. The CDR3 DNA reads TGTGCCATCAGTGACGTCTCTAGCGGGAGGGCCAGGGTCGATGAGCAGTTCTTC.

The rearrangement links TRBV5-1 to TRBJ1-6; the match to TRBD1 covers 7 bases. The germline V gene has CDR1 SGHRS and CDR2 YFSETQ. The CDR3 contains 14 residues. The junction had 7 bases not matched to a gene; V was cut back by 4 bases and J by 9 bases. CDR3 in amino acids: CASSIGQVGSPLHF. The DNA of the CDR3 is TGCGCCAGCAGCATAGGACAGGTTGGTTCACCCCTCCACTTT.

The chain couples TRBV6-1 to TRBJ1-1, with D possibly being TRBD1 (5 bases). The CDR3 is made up of 14 amino acids. V was pared by 2 bases and J by 10 bases, with 17 bases between. Germline CDR1 is MNHNS and CDR2 is SASEGT. CDR3 region: CASSERRGDSVAFF. The DNA of the CDR3 is TGTGCCAGCAGTGAAAGACGGGGGGATTCTGTAGCTTTCTTT.